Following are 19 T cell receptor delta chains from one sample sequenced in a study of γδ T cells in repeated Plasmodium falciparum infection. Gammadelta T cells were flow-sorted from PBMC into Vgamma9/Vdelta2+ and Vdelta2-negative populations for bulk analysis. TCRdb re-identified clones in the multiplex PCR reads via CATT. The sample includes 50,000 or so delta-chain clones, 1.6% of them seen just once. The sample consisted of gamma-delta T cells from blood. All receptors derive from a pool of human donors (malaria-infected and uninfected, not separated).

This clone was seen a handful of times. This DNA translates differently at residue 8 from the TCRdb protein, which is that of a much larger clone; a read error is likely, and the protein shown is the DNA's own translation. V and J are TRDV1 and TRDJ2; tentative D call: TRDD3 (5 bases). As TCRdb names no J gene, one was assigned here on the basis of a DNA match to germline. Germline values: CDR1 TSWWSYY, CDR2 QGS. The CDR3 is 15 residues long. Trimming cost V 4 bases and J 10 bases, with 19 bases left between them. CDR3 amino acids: CALGVVGSPAGQLFF. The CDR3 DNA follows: TGTGCTCTTGGGGTCGTGGGGTCTCCTGCGGGACAACTCTTCTTT.

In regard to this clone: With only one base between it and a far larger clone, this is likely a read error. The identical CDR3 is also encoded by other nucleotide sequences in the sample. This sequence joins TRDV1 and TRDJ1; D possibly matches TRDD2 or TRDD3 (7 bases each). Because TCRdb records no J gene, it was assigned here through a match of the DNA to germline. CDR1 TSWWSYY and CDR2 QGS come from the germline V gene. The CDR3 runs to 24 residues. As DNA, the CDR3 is TGTGCCCTTGGGCCAATTGGGGGCATTTCCTACGAGTCTGACGGCGGGGGATTCACCGATAAACTCATCTTT. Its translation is CALGPIGGISYESDGGGFTDKLIF.

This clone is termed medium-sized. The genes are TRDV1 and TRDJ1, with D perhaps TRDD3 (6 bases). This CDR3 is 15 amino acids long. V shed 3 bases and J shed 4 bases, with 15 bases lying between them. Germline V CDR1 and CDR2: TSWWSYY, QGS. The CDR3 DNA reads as TGTGCTCTTGGGGATTTTCGGTGGGGGTGCGATAAACTCATCTTT. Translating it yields CALGDFRWGCDKLIF.

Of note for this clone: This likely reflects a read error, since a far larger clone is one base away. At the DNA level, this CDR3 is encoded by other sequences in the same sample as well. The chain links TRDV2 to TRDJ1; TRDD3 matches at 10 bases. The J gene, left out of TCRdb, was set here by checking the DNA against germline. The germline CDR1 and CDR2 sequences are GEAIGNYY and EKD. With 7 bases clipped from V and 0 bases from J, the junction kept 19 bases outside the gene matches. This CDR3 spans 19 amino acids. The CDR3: CACDPVLGDRRKYTDKLIF. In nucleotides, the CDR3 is TGTGCCTGCGACCCCGTACTGGGGGATCGAAGGAAGTACACCGATAAACTCATCTTT.

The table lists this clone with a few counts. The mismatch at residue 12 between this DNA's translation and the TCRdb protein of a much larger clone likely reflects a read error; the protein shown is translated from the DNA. In DNA, the CDR3 is TGTGCCTGTGACACCGTTGGGGGCCGCTACACCGGTAAACTCATCTTT. Translation: CACDTVGGRYTGKLIF. The chain employs TRDV2 and TRDJ1; D perhaps matches TRDD3 (6 bases). TCRdb records no J gene; here it was assigned by comparing the DNA to germline. This CDR3 contains 16 residues. Germline CDR1 reads GEAIGNYY; CDR2 reads EKD.

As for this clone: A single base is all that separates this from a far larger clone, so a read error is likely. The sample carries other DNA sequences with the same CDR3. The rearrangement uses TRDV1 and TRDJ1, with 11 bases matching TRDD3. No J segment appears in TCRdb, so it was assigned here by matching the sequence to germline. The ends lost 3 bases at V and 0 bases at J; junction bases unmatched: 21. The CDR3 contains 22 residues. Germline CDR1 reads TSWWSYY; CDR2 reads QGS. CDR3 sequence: CALGDLSSYGLLGDRNTDKLIF. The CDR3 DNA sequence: TGTGCTCTTGGGGACCTTTCTTCCTACGGGTTACTGGGGGATAGGAACACCGATAAACTCATCTTT.

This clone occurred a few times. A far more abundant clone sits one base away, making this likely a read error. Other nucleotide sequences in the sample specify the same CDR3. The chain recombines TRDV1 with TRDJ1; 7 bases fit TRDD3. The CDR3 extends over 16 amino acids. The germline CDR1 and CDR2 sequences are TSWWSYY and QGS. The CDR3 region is CALGELMGGILDKLIF. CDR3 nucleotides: TGTGCCCTTGGGGAACTTATGGGAGGGATACTCGATAAACTCATCTTT.

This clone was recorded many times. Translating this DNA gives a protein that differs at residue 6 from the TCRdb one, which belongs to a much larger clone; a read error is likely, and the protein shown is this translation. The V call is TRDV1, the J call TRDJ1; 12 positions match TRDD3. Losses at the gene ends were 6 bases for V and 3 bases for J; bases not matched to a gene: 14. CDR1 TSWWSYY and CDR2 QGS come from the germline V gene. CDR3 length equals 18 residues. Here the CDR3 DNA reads TGTGCTCTTGGCCTCGCCTGGGGGATACGGATGCGGGCCGATAAACTCATCTTT. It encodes CALGLAWGIRMRADKLIF.

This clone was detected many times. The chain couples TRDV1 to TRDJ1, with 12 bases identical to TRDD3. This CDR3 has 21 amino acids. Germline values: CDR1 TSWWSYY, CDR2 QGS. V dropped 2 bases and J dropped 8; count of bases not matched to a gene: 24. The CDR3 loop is CALGETSKFTGYWGILGKLIF. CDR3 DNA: TGTGCTCTTGGGGAAACCTCAAAATTCACGGGGTACTGGGGGATACTGGGGAAACTCATCTTT.

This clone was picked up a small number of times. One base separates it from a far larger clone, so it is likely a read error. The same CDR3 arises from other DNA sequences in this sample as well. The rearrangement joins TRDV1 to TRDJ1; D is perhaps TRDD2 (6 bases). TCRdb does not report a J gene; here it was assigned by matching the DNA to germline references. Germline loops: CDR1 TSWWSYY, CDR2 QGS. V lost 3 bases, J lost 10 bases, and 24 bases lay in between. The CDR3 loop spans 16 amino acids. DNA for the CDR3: TGTGCTCTTGGGGATGTTCCTTCCGCAGGGGAACTCTCACTCATCTTT. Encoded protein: CALGDVPSAGELSLIF.

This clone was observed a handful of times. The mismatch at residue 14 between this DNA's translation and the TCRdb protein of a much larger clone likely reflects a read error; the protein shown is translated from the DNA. Here the CDR3 DNA reads TGTGCTCTTGGGGAACAACTCCTACGGTCTGGGGGATCGTGTCTCATCTTT. It yields the protein CALGEQLLRSGGSCLIF. The J gene is uncalled and the V gene is TRDV1; the table calls TRDD3, which could not be checked here. The germline CDR1 and CDR2 sequences are TSWWSYY and QGS. The CDR3 spans 17 residues.

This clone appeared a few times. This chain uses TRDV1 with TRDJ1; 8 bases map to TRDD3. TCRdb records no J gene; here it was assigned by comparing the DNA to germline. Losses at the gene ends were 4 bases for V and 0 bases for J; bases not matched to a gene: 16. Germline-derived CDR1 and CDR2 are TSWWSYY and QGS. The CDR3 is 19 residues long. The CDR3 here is CALGAKPVLGVLYTDKLIF. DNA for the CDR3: TGTGCTCTTGGGGCCAAGCCCGTACTGGGGGTCCTGTACACCGATAAACTCATCTTT.

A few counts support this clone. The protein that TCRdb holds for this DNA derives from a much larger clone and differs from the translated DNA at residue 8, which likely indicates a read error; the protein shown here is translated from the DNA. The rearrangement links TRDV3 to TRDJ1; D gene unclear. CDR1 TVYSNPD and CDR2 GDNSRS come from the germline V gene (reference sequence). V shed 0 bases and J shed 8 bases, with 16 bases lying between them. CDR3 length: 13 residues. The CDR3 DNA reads TGTGCCTTTAGCTCCCGTCAGGAGGTAAAACTCATCTTT. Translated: CAFSSRQEVKLIF.

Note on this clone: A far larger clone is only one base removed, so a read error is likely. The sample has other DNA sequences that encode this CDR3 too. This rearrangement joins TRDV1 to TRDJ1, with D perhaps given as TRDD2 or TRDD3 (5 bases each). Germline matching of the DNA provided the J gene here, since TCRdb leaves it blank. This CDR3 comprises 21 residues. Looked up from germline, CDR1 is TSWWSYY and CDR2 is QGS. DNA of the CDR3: TGTGCCCTTGGGGAACTACTATTCGCCTACGTTGTTCCGCAGTACACCGATAAACTCATCTTT. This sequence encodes CALGELLFAYVVPQYTDKLIF.

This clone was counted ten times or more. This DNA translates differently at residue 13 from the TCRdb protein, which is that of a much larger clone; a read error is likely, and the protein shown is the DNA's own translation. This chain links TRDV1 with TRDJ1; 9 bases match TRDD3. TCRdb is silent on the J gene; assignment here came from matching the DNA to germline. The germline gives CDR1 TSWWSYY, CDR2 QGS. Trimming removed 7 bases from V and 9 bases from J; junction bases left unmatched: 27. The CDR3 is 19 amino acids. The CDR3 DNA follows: TGTGCTCTTGTCCCGACCCCCTCAGAGGGGATACGCGATATCCGGGAACTCATCTTT. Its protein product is CALVPTPSEGIRDIRELIF.

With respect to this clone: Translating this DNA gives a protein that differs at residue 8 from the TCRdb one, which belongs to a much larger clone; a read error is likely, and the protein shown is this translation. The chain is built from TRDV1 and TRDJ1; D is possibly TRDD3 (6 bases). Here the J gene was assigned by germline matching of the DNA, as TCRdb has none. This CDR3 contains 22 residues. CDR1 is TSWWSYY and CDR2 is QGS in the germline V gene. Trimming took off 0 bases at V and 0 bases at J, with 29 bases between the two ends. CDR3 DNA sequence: TGTGCTCTTGGGGAACTACCTTTCTACATGGGTGGGGGTCACTCATACACCGATAAACTCATCTTT. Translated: CALGELPFYMGGGHSYTDKLIF.

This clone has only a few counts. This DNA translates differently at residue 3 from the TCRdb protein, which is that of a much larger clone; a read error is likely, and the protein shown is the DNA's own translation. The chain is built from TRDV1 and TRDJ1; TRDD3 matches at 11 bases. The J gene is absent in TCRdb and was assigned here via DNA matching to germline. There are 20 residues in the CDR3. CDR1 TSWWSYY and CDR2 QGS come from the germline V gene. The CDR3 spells CAPGEPRGILGDNRTDKLIF. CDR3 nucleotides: TGTGCTCCTGGGGAACCTCGTGGAATACTGGGGGATAATAGGACCGATAAACTCATCTTT.

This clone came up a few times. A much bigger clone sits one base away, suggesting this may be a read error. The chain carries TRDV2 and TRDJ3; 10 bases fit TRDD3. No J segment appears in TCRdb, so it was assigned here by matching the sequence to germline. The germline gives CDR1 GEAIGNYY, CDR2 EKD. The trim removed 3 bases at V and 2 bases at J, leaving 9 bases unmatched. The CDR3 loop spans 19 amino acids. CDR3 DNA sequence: TGTGCCTGTGACGGTATGCTGGGGGATAAAGCCTGGGACACCCGACAGATGTTTTTC. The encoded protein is CACDGMLGDKAWDTRQMFF.

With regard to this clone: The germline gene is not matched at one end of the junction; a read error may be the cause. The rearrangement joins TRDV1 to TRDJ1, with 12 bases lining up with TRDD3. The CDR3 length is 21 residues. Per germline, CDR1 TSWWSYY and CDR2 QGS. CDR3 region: CAFGETTTTNWGIHAYYKLIF. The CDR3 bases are TGTGCTTTTGGGGAAACCACTACCACGAACTGGGGGATACACGCGTACTATAAACTCATCTTT.